The 10 T cell receptor beta chains in this list originate from one sample, sequenced in a study of breast tumors, draining lymph nodes, adjacent tissues. TCRdb reprocessed the multiplex PCR reads via MiXCR and lists one record per CDR3 protein. The sample contains about 35,000 distinct CDR3 sequences, roughly 36% of which appear only once. What was sequenced was breast tumor tissue. The receptors shown here come from a female donor with breast cancer. Some clones in this sample may be carry-over from other donors' samples.

Ten or more counts support this clonotype. The chain combines TRBV20-1 with TRBJ2-5; D uncertain. The CDR3 consists of 11 residues. Trimming removed 0 bases at V and 5 bases at J, with 4 bases between. Germline loops: CDR1 DFQATT, CDR2 SNEGSKA (reference sequence). The CDR3 is CSARELETQYF. The CDR3 DNA sequence: TGCAGTGCTAGAGAATTGGAGACCCAGTACTTC.

This clonotype turned up a few times. This chain uses TRBV24-1 with TRBJ2-1; 15 positions agree with TRBD2. CDR3 size: 17 residues. CDR1 KGHDR and CDR2 SFDVKD come from the germline V gene. Losses at the gene ends were 4 bases for V and 1 base for J; bases not matched to a gene: 1. The CDR3 DNA reads TGTGCCACCAGTGAAGGGACTAGCGGGAGGTCCTACAATGAGCAGTTCTTC. It translates to CATSEGTSGRSYNEQFF.

Regarding this clonotype: This may come from a read error, since a much larger clone is one base off. The genes are TRBV24-1 and TRBJ2-3, with TRBD2 as a possible D gene (6 bases). Per the germline V gene, CDR1 is KGHDR and CDR2 is SFDVKD. This CDR3 spans 12 amino acids. Trimming shortened V by 4 bases and J by 14 bases, and 15 bases separated the two germline ends. The CDR3 loop reads CATSDPGLPAYF. The CDR3 DNA sequence: TGTGCCACCAGTGACCCGGGACTCCCCGCGTATTTT.

This clonotype was detected many times. The chain joins TRBV7-2 to TRBJ1-5, with D uncertain. Germline values: CDR1 SGHTA, CDR2 FQGNSA. The CDR3 loop spans 13 amino acids. The V end lost 8 bases, the J end lost 4 bases, and 12 bases lay between the germline ends. CDR3 amino acids: CASGAQRNQPQHF. The CDR3 DNA reads as TGTGCCAGCGGCGCACAGCGAAATCAGCCCCAGCATTTT.

This clonotype has ten or more counts. The J gene is TRBJ1-2, the V gene TRBV30; D remains unclear. This CDR3 comprises 11 residues. V lost 0 bases to trimming and J lost 8 bases, with 7 bases between them. In germline, CDR1 is GTSNPN, CDR2 SVGIG (reference sequence). The CDR3 region has the DNA TGTGCCTGGAGTGTACCGGAGGGCTACACCTTC. Translation: CAWSVPEGYTF.

This clonotype was found many times. The rearrangement joins TRBV29-1 to TRBJ2-2, with 7 bases matching TRBD2. The germline CDR1 and CDR2 sequences are SQVTM and ANQGSEA. Germline trimming cut 7 bases from V and 7 bases from J; bases unmatched to any gene: 18. The CDR3 has 16 amino acids. CDR3 sequence reads: CSEHTPRRECVGELFF. In DNA form, the CDR3 reads TGCAGCGAGCACACCCCAAGGCGGGAGTGCGTCGGGGAGCTGTTTTTT.

In this sample, this clonotype turned up many times. The chain combines TRBV4-3 with TRBJ2-3, with 12 bases aligning to TRBD2. The CDR3 runs to 17 residues. CDR1 and CDR2 (germline): LGHNA, YSLEER. J lost 2 bases, V lost 1 base, and 4 bases had no gene match. CDR3 bases: TGCGCCAGCAGCCAAGCCCTAGCGGGAGGGCCCACAGATACGCAGTATTTT. Translation: CASSQALAGGPTDTQYF.

This clonotype was seen more than once but under ten times. Written as DNA, the CDR3 is TGTGCCAGCAGTGAAATTGAGGCTAGTCGGCCTGGGGCCAACGTCCTGACTTTC. The encoded protein is CASSEIEASRPGANVLTF. The V gene is TRBV6-1, the J gene TRBJ2-6, with D uncertain. There are 18 residues in the CDR3. The germline V gene has CDR1 MNHNS and CDR2 SASEGT. Trimming removed 2 bases at V and 2 bases at J, with 16 bases between.

V and J are TRBV7-9 and TRBJ2-1; D gene ambiguous. V was trimmed by 3 bases and J by 4 bases, leaving 10 bases between them. Germline V gene lookup returns CDR1 SEHNR and CDR2 FQNEAQ (reference sequence). This CDR3 has 14 amino acids. The CDR3, as DNA: TGTGCCAGCAGCTTGTCCAGCCCTTACAATGAGCAGTTCTTC. Its translation is CASSLSSPYNEQFF.

This sequence joins TRBV6-1 and TRBJ2-2; D remains ambiguous. Trimming removed 6 bases from V and 1 base from J, with 15 bases in between. This CDR3 contains 16 residues. Per the germline V gene, CDR1 is MNHNS and CDR2 is SASEGT. In DNA, the CDR3 is TGTGCCAGCAGCCCTTTCGGAGCGCAGAACACCGGGGAGCTGTTTTTT. This gives the protein CASSPFGAQNTGELFF.